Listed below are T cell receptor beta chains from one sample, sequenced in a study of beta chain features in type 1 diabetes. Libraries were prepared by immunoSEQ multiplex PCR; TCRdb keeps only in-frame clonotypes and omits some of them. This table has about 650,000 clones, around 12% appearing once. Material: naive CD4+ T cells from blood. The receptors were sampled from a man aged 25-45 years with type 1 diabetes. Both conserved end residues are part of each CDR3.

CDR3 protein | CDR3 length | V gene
CASSGTTDTQYF | 12 | TRBV2
CAWTPGLGRKKLFF | 14 | TRBV30
CASSLSGTGEPKLFF | 15 | TRBV9
CASRPAASGNTIYF | 14 | TRBV2
CASRGTGRTEAFF | 13 | TRBV6-4
CAITTGLGANVLTF | 14 | TRBV10-3
CSVEVGGRETQYF | 13 | TRBV29-1
CASSYSYGVHNNEQFF | 16 | TRBV6-5
CASSLQGHLLNSPLHF | 16 | TRBV6-6
CASSLSGLGTEAFF | 14 | TRBV7-9
CASSPRDPRSSYNEQFF | 17 | TRBV9
CAWSVSANYGYTF | 13 | TRBV30
CASSDPQGSYEQYF | 14 | TRBV5-1
CASRQRWRDTEAFF | 14 | TRBV11-2
CASSLTAGISTDTQYF | 16 | TRBV7-2
CSVDGDNLRDTEAFF | 15 | TRBV29-1
CASSLDHTRHEQFF | 14 | TRBV11-3
CASSGQLYTGELFF | 14 | TRBV14
CSGRTVQETQYF | 12 | TRBV29-1
CASSLGQAQETQYF | 14 | TRBV5-1
CLTDMNTEAFF | 11 | TRBV6-1
CASSQDLGQPQHF | 13 | TRBV4-2
CASSLEGTNTGELFF | 15 | TRBV5-1
CASRGLRDSGYTF | 13 | TRBV5-4
CASSTGQGGTDTQYF | 15 | TRBV2
CASSPGGGGGNTIYF | 15 | TRBV9